A selection of T cell receptor beta chains follows, all from one sample in a study of shared clonotypes between healthy human individuals. Libraries were prepared by immunoSEQ multiplex PCR; TCRdb keeps only in-frame clonotypes and omits some of them. The data show millions of clones, more than 85% seen once. Source material: naive CD8+ T cells from PBMCs. All receptors derive from a man aged 18 to 35 in good health. Some clones in this sample may be carry-over from other donors' samples. Each CDR3 is given without its conserved first and last residue.

J gene: TRBJ1-1; V gene: TRBV9; CDR3 protein: ASSVGLGDTEAF
J gene: TRBJ2-5; V gene: TRBV4-3; CDR3 protein: ASSQDVGGGKETQY
J gene: TRBJ1-1; V gene: TRBV4-1; CDR3 protein: ASSPGRTEAF
J gene: TRBJ2-1; V gene: TRBV4-2; CDR3 protein: ASSLSGSPNEQF
J gene: TRBJ2-3; V gene: TRBV29-1; CDR3 protein: SVKERGDFTDTQY
J gene: TRBJ2-2; V gene: TRBV7-2; CDR3 protein: ASSLNMNTGELF
J gene: TRBJ2-1; V gene: TRBV9; CDR3 protein: ASSEGAGGLTNEQF
J gene: TRBJ2-7; V gene: TRBV4-1; CDR3 protein: ASSDRGGEAPYEQY
J gene: TRBJ1-5; V gene: TRBV5-8; CDR3 protein: ASSLEDRQGLYDQPQH
J gene: TRBJ2-3; V gene: TRBV7-9; CDR3 protein: AGSALRGGPDTQY
J gene: TRBJ2-5; V gene: TRBV25-1; CDR3 protein: ASILAETQY
J gene: TRBJ1-5; V gene: TRBV9; CDR3 protein: ASSLGPYSNQPQH
J gene: TRBJ2-7; V gene: TRBV6-6; CDR3 protein: ASREGGEQY
J gene: TRBJ2-3; V gene: TRBV9; CDR3 protein: ASSVGLSTDTQY
J gene: TRBJ2-7; V gene: TRBV4-3; CDR3 protein: ASSQVLAGEGSYEQY
J gene: TRBJ2-2; V gene: TRBV9; CDR3 protein: ASSTPGLVTGGNTGELF
J gene: TRBJ2-7; V gene: TRBV11-1; CDR3 protein: ASSLARQGPYEQY
J gene: TRBJ2-1; V gene: TRBV9; CDR3 protein: ASSVSGRTVDEQF
J gene: TRBJ1-2; V gene: TRBV4-1; CDR3 protein: ASSQDPGTGGRANYGYT
J gene: TRBJ2-3; V gene: TRBV7-3; CDR3 protein: ASSAGQGYADTQY
J gene: TRBJ1-5; V gene: TRBV19; CDR3 protein: ASSIWEDQPQH